This T cell receptor beta chain was documented in a study of cytomegalovirus exposure and HLA in healthy donors. The wider study: Early released data comprised 80 million to 100 million unique TCRs from HLA-typed donors.

Whole-study findings and limits: It was reported that the classifier diagnosed cytomegalovirus status with high specificity and sensitivity in both the original and validation cohorts. The authors considered a cluster of highly shared sequence variants likely to be a sequencing artifact.

The PCR had 60 Vbeta and 13 Jbeta primers. Sequencing was performed with immunoSEQ multiplex PCR; in TCRdb, only in-frame clones are kept and a portion is missing. The table includes 150,000 to 200,000 clones, roughly four fifths detected once. The CDR3 totals 14 residues. CDR1 and CDR2 from the germline V gene are MNHNS and SASEGT. V was clipped by 7 bases and J by 3 bases, with 15 bases between them. In the case of this clone: Its antigen is currently unknown.

Sequenced sample: PBMCs. The sequence derives from a girl between 10 and 17 years old in good health and CMV-seropositive. This sequence joins TRBV6-1 and TRBJ1-2; D uncertain. The CDR3 here is CASTTPGGDYGYTF. The CDR3 coding sequence is TGTGCCAGCACCACACCGGGAGGTGACTATGGCTACACCTTC.